The 7 T cell receptor beta chains given below trace back to one sample, sequenced in a study of blood T cells in healthy people across ages. Through a sample-barcoded 5' primer and a J-beta primer mix, a second PCR was run for roughly 7 to 12 cycles. TCRdb called the 5' RACE reads again in MiXCR, with one record for every CDR3 protein. The data contain about 1.8 million distinct CDR3 sequences, around half of them singletons. Source material: blood. Source of these receptors: a woman aged 40 to 50 in good health.

The rearrangement joins TRBV6-1 to TRBJ2-4; D possibly corresponds to TRBD1 (5 bases). The better agreement between TRBJ2-7 and the DNA end casts doubt on the J call. CDR1 and CDR2 from the germline V gene are MNHNS and SASEGT. This CDR3 is built from 13 residues. CDR3 sequence reads: CASSEYTGYEQYF. The CDR3 DNA follows: TGTGCCAGCAGTGAATATACAGGCTACGAGCAGTACTTC.

J is TRBJ2-3 and V is TRBV5-1, with D tentatively TRBD2 (5 bases). Trimming removed 6 bases from V and 8 bases from J, with 16 bases in between. This CDR3 is 13 amino acids long. Germline lookup yields CDR1 SGHRS and CDR2 YFSETQ. In DNA form, the CDR3 reads TGCGCCAGCACCACAGCGGAGGCCATTACGCAGTATTTT. Translating gives CASTTAEAITQYF. The variable domain in full, completed from reference TRBV5-1 and TRBJ2-3, reads KAGVTQTPRYLIKTRGQQVTLSCSPISGHRSVSWYQQTPGQGLQFLFEYFSETQRNKGNFPGRFSGRQFSNSRSEMNVSTLELGDSALYLCASTTAEAITQYFGPGTRLTVL.

In its sample, this clonotype was seen once. J is TRBJ1-1 and V is TRBV5-5, with no clear D. With 2 bases removed from V and 4 bases from J, the gap between germline ends came to 9 bases. CDR3 size: 13 residues. From germline, CDR1 is SGHKS and CDR2 YYEKEE (reference sequence). The CDR3: CASSFMDGTEAFF. The CDR3 nucleotides read TGTGCCAGCAGCTTTATGGACGGCACTGAAGCTTTCTTT.

This clonotype appeared a single time. This sequence may be a read error, since a much larger clone differs from it by one base. This chain links TRBV12-3 or TRBV12-4 with TRBJ2-5, with D uncertain. The CDR3 spans 15 residues. CDR3 bases: TGTGCCAACAGTTTAGCTGGGTTGGGTCAGGAGACCCAGTACTTC. It translates to CANSLAGLGQETQYF.

The V gene is TRBV2, the J gene TRBJ2-5; TRBD2 aligns across 12 bases. The DNA end is more similar to TRBJ2-1, so the J call may be wrong. The CDR3 is made up of 15 amino acids. Germline V gene data show CDR1 as SNHLY and CDR2 as FYNNEI. The CDR3 coding sequence is TGTGCCAGCACCACTAGCGGGGGGCCCCAAGAGACCCAGTTCTTC. This sequence encodes CASTTSGGPQETQFF.

The chain carries TRBV6-6 and TRBJ2-3; D remains unclear. The CDR3 runs 12 residues. Looked up from germline, CDR1 is MNHNY and CDR2 is SVGAGI (reference sequence). V shed 6 bases and J shed 7 bases, with 11 bases lying between them. CDR3: CASRSSLYTQYF. DNA for the CDR3: TGTGCCAGCAGGTCGAGTTTATATACGCAGTATTTT.

This clonotype was counted a few times. CDR3 protein: CSAPGLIGYGYTF. CDR3 sequence (DNA): TGCAGTGCTCCTGGCCTGATCGGCTATGGCTACACCTTC. The rearrangement uses TRBV20-1 and TRBJ1-2; D is uncertain. The germline gives CDR1 DFQATT, CDR2 SNEGSKA (reference sequence). The CDR3 consists of 13 residues. Between the trimmed V and J ends, which lost 5 bases and 4 bases, there was a span of 14 bases.